This T cell receptor (beta chain) was documented in a study of T cell changes during pregnancy in multiple sclerosis. Using immunoSEQ multiplex PCR, the repertoire was profiled, and TCRdb retains in-frame clones only, with some absent. The data show 56,000 or so clones, with 89% seen just once and under 2% held by the top ten. The CDR3 runs to 14 residues. Trimming shortened V by 3 bases and J by 3 bases, and 13 bases separated the two germline ends. Germline V lookup: CDR1 SGHRS, CDR2 YFSETQ. This clone was recorded only once. The source was peripheral blood, collected after pregnancy. This sequence was found in a female donor with multiple sclerosis, enrolled in a pregnancy study. V and J are TRBV5-1 and TRBJ2-7, with a possible D match to TRBD2 (6 bases). CDR3 DNA: TGCGCCAGCAGCTCGCAGGGAGGTAACTACGAGCAGTACTTC. Its translation is CASSSQGGNYEQYF.